The rows below give T cell receptor beta chains drawn from one sample of a study of T cell repertoires in cytomegalovirus infection. Using its own MiXCR run on the reads, TCRdb lists one record per CDR3 protein. This table has 200,000 to 300,000 distinct CDR3 sequences, roughly 13% appearing once. Sequencing input: PBMCs. These receptor sequences come from a human donor in good health (CMV status not recorded). Some clones in this sample may be carry-over from other donors' samples. The CDR3 runs from the conserved cysteine through the conserved F or W. Each record gives: clone size, V gene, J gene, CDR3 length, D gene, CDR3 protein, CDR3 DNA. The D gene is left open where the match is weak. Not all rows give a size; the values are once, few, many and, for expanded clones, a class.

abundance: -; v_gene: TRBV3-1; j_gene: TRBJ2-1; len: 17; d_gene: -; CDR3aa: CASSQGFWLPQNNEQFF; CDR3nt: TGTGCCAGCAGCCAAGGATTTTGGCTACCACAGAATAATGAGCAGTTCTTC
abundance: few; v_gene: TRBV7-2; j_gene: TRBJ1-1; len: 15; d_gene: TRBD1; CDR3aa: CASSFQGQGRGEAFF; CDR3nt: TGTGCCAGCAGCTTTCAAGGACAGGGGCGCGGTGAAGCTTTCTTT
abundance: many; v_gene: TRBV7-8; j_gene: TRBJ2-3; len: 13; d_gene: -; CDR3aa: CASSQPYTDTQYF; CDR3nt: TGTGCCAGCAGTCAACCCTACACAGATACGCAGTATTTT
abundance: many; v_gene: TRBV12-3/TRBV12-4; j_gene: TRBJ1-1; len: 13; d_gene: -; CDR3aa: CASRRTGNTEAFF; CDR3nt: TGTGCCAGCAGGAGAACAGGGAACACTGAAGCTTTCTTT
abundance: many; v_gene: TRBV5-1; j_gene: TRBJ2-5; len: 14; d_gene: -; CDR3aa: CASSLRGIKETQYF; CDR3nt: TGCGCCAGCAGCTTGCGAGGGATCAAAGAGACCCAGTACTTC
abundance: many; v_gene: TRBV19; j_gene: TRBJ2-5; len: 15; d_gene: -; CDR3aa: CASSYGGGAGETQYF; CDR3nt: TGTGCCAGTAGTTACGGCGGTGGGGCCGGGGAGACCCAGTACTTC
abundance: few; v_gene: TRBV28; j_gene: TRBJ1-1; len: 12; d_gene: -; CDR3aa: CASGFSLGEAFF; CDR3nt: TGTGCCAGCGGATTCTCCCTAGGGGAAGCTTTCTTT
abundance: -; v_gene: TRBV29-1; j_gene: TRBJ2-5; len: 13; d_gene: TRBD1; CDR3aa: CSVGGTGSRTQYF; CDR3nt: TGCAGCGTTGGAGGGACAGGGTCCAGGACCCAGTACTTC
abundance: few; v_gene: TRBV28; j_gene: TRBJ2-7; len: 13; d_gene: -; CDR3aa: CASSFGYSYEQYF; CDR3nt: TGTGCCAGCAGTTTCGGGTACTCCTACGAGCAGTACTTC
abundance: -; v_gene: TRBV18; j_gene: TRBJ1-6; len: 20; d_gene: -; CDR3aa: CASSPTRDRDRRIGNSPLHF; CDR3nt: TGTGCCAGCTCACCAACGAGAGATAGGGATCGCCGGATCGGGAATTCACCCCTCCACTTT
abundance: many; v_gene: TRBV28; j_gene: TRBJ2-1; len: 16; d_gene: TRBD2; CDR3aa: CASSPPLAGVDNEQFF; CDR3nt: TGTGCCAGCAGCCCCCCCCTAGCGGGAGTGGACAATGAGCAGTTCTTC
abundance: many; v_gene: TRBV28; j_gene: TRBJ2-2; len: 15; d_gene: -; CDR3aa: CASSSQVRGGGELFF; CDR3nt: TGTGCCAGCAGTTCCCAAGTTCGGGGAGGCGGGGAGCTGTTTTTT
abundance: -; v_gene: TRBV2; j_gene: TRBJ1-5; len: 15; d_gene: TRBD1; CDR3aa: CASRPPGQKNQPQHF; CDR3nt: TGTGCCAGCAGGCCGCCGGGACAGAAAAATCAGCCCCAGCATTTT
abundance: -; v_gene: TRBV6-1; j_gene: TRBJ1-5; len: 16; d_gene: TRBD1; CDR3aa: CASSPTDRVSNQPQHF; CDR3nt: TGTGCCAGCAGTCCAACTGACAGGGTTAGCAATCAGCCCCAGCATTTT
abundance: many; v_gene: TRBV7-6; j_gene: TRBJ1-4; len: 16; d_gene: -; CDR3aa: CASSLVTSATNEKLFF; CDR3nt: TGTGCCAGCAGCTTAGTGACCTCCGCAACTAATGAAAAACTGTTTTTT
abundance: many; v_gene: TRBV7-9; j_gene: TRBJ1-5; len: 13; d_gene: -; CDR3aa: CASSFLGNQPQHF; CDR3nt: TGTGCCAGCAGCTTCTTGGGCAATCAGCCCCAGCATTTT
abundance: many; v_gene: TRBV7-3; j_gene: TRBJ2-3; len: 14; d_gene: TRBD2; CDR3aa: CASSLFGREDTQYF; CDR3nt: TGTGCCAGCAGCTTATTCGGGAGGGAGGATACGCAGTATTTT
abundance: many; v_gene: TRBV7-3; j_gene: TRBJ2-2; len: 14; d_gene: TRBD1; CDR3aa: CASARQGGTGELFF; CDR3nt: TGTGCCAGCGCCAGACAGGGCGGCACCGGGGAGCTGTTTTTT